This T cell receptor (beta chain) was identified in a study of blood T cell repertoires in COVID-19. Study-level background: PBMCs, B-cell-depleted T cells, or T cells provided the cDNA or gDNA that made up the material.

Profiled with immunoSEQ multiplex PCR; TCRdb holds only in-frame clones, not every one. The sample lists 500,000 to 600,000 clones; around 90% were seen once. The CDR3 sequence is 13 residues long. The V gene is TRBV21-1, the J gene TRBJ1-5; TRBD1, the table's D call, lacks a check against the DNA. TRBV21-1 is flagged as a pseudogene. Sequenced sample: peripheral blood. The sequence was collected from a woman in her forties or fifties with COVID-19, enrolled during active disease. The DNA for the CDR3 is TGTGCCAGCAGCAAATGGGGGACACAACCCCAGCATTTT. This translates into CASSKWGTQPQHF.